The rows below give T cell receptor beta chains drawn from one sample of a study of cytomegalovirus exposure and HLA in healthy donors. Libraries were prepared by immunoSEQ multiplex PCR; TCRdb keeps only in-frame clonotypes and omits some of them. The table includes more than 80,000 clones, 65% to 80% detected once. The specimen sequenced was PBMCs. These TCRs come from a woman in her sixties or seventies in good health and CMV-seropositive. The CDR3 runs from the conserved cysteine through the conserved F or W. D genes are given only for firm matches. Clone size is given for some rows only: seen once, a few or many times, or a class if the clone is expanded.

TRBV5-4	TRBJ2-5	NA	NA	CASSLVTGGQETQYF	TGTGCCAGCAGCTTGGTGACCGGAGGGCAAGAGACCCAGTACTTC
TRBV19	TRBJ1-1	NA	NA	CARRTGGNTEAFF	TGTGCCCGCCGAACGGGGGGAAACACTGAAGCTTTCTTT
TRBV29-1	TRBJ1-1	few	TRBD1	CSVEGTGGIAFF	TGCAGCGTTGAGGGGACAGGGGGGATAGCTTTCTTT
TRBV21-1	TRBJ1-2	NA	NA	CASSAREDSPRYGYTF	TGTGCCAGCAGCGCCCGTGAGGACAGCCCGAGGTATGGCTACACCTTC
TRBV9	TRBJ2-7	NA	NA	CASSAGSLYEQYF	TGTGCCAGCAGCGCCGGGAGTTTATACGAGCAGTACTTC
TRBV29-1	TRBJ2-5	NA	TRBD2	CSVRGGETQYF	TGCAGCGTTCGGGGGGGAGAGACCCAGTACTTC
TRBV7-6	TRBJ1-4	NA	NA	CASSLGRGTNEKLFF	TGTGCCAGCAGCTTAGGCAGGGGAACTAATGAAAAACTGTTTTTT
TRBV4-1	TRBJ1-5	once	NA	CASSQDERVVPQHF	TGCGCCAGCAGCCAAGACGAAAGAGTTGTTCCCCAGCATTTT
TRBV27	TRBJ2-5	NA	NA	CASSQGWAETQYF	TGTGCCAGCAGTCAGGGGTGGGCGGAGACCCAGTACTTC
TRBV11-2	TRBJ2-3	NA	NA	CASSLSPFSTDTQYF	TGTGCCAGCAGCTTGTCCCCTTTCAGCACAGATACGCAGTATTTT
TRBV27	TRBJ1-1	NA	NA	CASSWSGNTEAFF	TGTGCCAGCAGCTGGTCGGGGAACACTGAAGCTTTCTTT
TRBV5-1	TRBJ2-5	NA	TRBD1	CASSLGRGQRETQYF	TGCGCCAGCAGCTTGGGTAGGGGGCAGCGAGAGACCCAGTACTTC
TRBV19	TRBJ1-6	NA	TRBD1	CASRTTGVGHSPLHF	TGTGCCAGTAGGACCACAGGGGTAGGTCATTCACCCCTCCACTTT
TRBV10-3	TRBJ2-2	NA	NA	CATRGSNTGELFF	TGTGCCACGCGGGGATCGAACACCGGGGAGCTGTTTTTT
TRBV18	TRBJ1-4	NA	NA	CASSPPILGTNEKLFF	TGTGCCAGCTCACCACCTATTCTAGGAACTAATGAAAAACTGTTTTTT
TRBV2	TRBJ2-7	few	NA	CAIGGLQPSYEQYF	TGTGCCATTGGCGGACTACAGCCCTCCTACGAGCAGTACTTC
TRBV18	TRBJ1-2	NA	NA	CASSPDGDYGYTF	TGTGCCAGCTCACCCGACGGGGACTATGGCTACACCTTC
TRBV29-1	TRBJ2-1	NA	TRBD2	CSVASGTSYNEQFF	TGCAGCGTTGCTAGCGGGACCTCCTACAATGAGCAGTTCTTC
TRBV4-2	TRBJ2-5	once	TRBD2	CASSQELLAGEETQYF	TGTGCCAGCAGCCAAGAGCTACTAGCGGGGGAAGAGACCCAGTACTTC
TRBV7-3	TRBJ1-1	NA	NA	CASSSDRLSEAFF	TGTGCCAGCAGCTCCGACAGGCTCTCTGAAGCTTTCTTT
TRBV5-1	TRBJ1-2	once	NA	CATQLSRGEGYTF	TGCGCCACCCAGCTTAGTAGGGGTGAAGGCTACACCTTC
TRBV6-6	TRBJ2-2	NA	NA	CASSYDSYSGELFF	TGTGCCAGCAGTTACGACAGCTACAGCGGGGAGCTGTTTTTT
TRBV2	TRBJ1-5	NA	TRBD1	CASRAGTGSQPQHF	TGTGCCAGCAGGGCCGGGACAGGGAGTCAGCCCCAGCATTTT
TRBV11-2	TRBJ2-1	few	TRBD2	CASSPGLAGENEQFF	TGTGCCAGCAGCCCGGGACTAGCGGGGGAGAACGAGCAGTTCTTC
TRBV10-1	TRBJ2-1	few	TRBD2	CASSETSGGYNEQFF	TGCGCCAGCAGCGAGACTAGCGGGGGTTACAATGAGCAGTTCTTC
TRBV19	TRBJ2-2	NA	TRBD1	CASSVLLGQGPGELFF	TGTGCCAGTAGTGTTCTTTTAGGACAGGGGCCCGGGGAGCTGTTTTTT
TRBV28	TRBJ2-2	few	NA	CASRPSTGNTGELFF	TGTGCCAGCAGGCCCTCGACAGGGAACACCGGGGAGCTGTTTTTT
TRBV9	TRBJ2-2	NA	NA	CASSVDLAPGELFF	TGTGCCAGCAGCGTAGACCTAGCCCCCGGGGAGCTGTTTTTT